The clone carrying this TCR beta chain was seen many times. Antigen specificity is unknown. Trimming took off 0 bases at V and 8 bases at J, with 13 bases between the two ends. Germline CDR1 is SGHAT and CDR2 is FQNNGV. The CDR3 covers 14 residues. TCR beta libraries were built with iRepertoire HTBI primers and Arm-PCR of CDR3 regions. TCRdb recomputed calls from the multiplex PCR reads with MiXCR, one row per CDR3 protein. The repertoire holds approximately 250,000 distinct CDR3 sequences, with approximately 20% as singletons. The entry originates in a study of regulatory T cells in long-lasting Graves disease. Broader study findings: Lower TCR diversity was seen in persistent Graves' patients than in newly diagnosed ones. Patients with persistent disease showed a bias toward TRBV28, TRBJ1-2 and TRBJ2-5. Comparison showed that persistent patients shared more public clonotypes (2,741) than new patients (roughly 1,000).

Time point denoted: newly diagnosed GD, antithyroid drugs for less than 3 months. RNA extracted from PBMCs served as the sequencing template. Nine milliliters of peripheral blood were taken and placed in EDTA tubes. The rearrangement uses TRBV11-2 and TRBJ1-2; D possibly corresponds to TRBD1 (5 bases). This TCR came from a female donor with Graves disease. The starting material was peripheral blood mononuclear cells (PBMCs), obtained at new diagnosis, from a patient treated with antithyroid drugs. This CDR3 reads CASSLESGRGGYTF. Written as DNA, the CDR3 is TGTGCCAGCAGCTTAGAGTCGGGGCGCGGGGGCTACACCTTC.